This T cell receptor beta chain appears in the sequencing data of a study of neoadjuvant nivolumab and ipilimumab in lung cancer. The CDR3 has 16 amino acids. Germline lookup yields CDR1 SGHRS and CDR2 YFSETQ. The germline V and J ends were trimmed by 0 bases and 2 bases, with 14 bases remaining between them. Comments on this clone: Antigen unknown.

Whole-study findings and limits: Resected-tumor TCR richness correlated positively with pretherapy blood richness. Only a single major-pathologic-response sample was available for clonality analysis. Compared with tumor-adjacent uninvolved lung, resected tumors showed greater richness and clonality.

Only in-frame clones appear in the TCRdb table, and some are missing; sequencing was by immunoSEQ multiplex PCR. The data show 45,000 to 55,000 clones, more than 85% seen once. This receptor was identified in an adult with non-small cell lung cancer. Some clones in this sample may be carry-over from other donors' samples. The chain carries TRBV5-1 and TRBJ1-2; no reliable D call. The starting material was blood, obtained before neoadjuvant nivolumab, alone or with ipilimumab. In DNA form, the CDR3 reads TGCGCCAGCAGCTTGGAGGCAGGCGCTAGAAACTATGGCTACACCTTC. It is translated as CASSLEAGARNYGYTF.